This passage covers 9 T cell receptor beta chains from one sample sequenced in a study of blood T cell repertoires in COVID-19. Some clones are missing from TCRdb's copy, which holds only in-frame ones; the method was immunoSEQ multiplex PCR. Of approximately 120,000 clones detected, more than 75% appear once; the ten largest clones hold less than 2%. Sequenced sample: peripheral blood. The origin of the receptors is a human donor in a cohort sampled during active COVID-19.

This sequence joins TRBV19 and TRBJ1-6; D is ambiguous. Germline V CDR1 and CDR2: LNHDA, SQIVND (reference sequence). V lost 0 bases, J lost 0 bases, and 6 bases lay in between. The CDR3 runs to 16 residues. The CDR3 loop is CASSIDGYSYNSPLHF. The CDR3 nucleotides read TGTGCCAGTAGTATAGACGGGTACTCCTATAATTCACCCCTCCACTTT.

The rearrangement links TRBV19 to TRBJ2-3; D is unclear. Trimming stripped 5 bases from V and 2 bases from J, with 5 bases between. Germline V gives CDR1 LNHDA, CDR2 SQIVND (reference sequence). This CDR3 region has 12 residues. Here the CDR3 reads CASSAYTDTQYF. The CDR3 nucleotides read TGTGCCAGTAGTGCCTACACAGATACGCAGTATTTT.

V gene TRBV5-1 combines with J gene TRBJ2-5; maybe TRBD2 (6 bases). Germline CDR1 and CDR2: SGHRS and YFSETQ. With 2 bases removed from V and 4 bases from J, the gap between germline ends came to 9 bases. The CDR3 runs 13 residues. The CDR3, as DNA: TGCGCCAGCAGCTTCCGGGAGCGAGAGACCCAGTACTTC. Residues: CASSFRERETQYF.

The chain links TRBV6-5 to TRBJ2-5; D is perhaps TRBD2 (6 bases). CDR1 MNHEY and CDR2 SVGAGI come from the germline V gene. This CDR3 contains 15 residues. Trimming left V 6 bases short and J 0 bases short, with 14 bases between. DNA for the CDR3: TGTGCCAGCAGACCGGGACTCCCATACCAAGAGACCCAGTACTTC. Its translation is CASRPGLPYQETQYF.

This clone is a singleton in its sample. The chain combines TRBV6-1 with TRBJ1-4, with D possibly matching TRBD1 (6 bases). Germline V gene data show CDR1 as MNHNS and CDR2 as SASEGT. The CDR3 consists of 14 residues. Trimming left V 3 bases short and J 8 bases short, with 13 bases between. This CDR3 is CASSDRTVLEKLFF. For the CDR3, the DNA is TGTGCCAGCAGTGATCGGACAGTTTTAGAAAAACTGTTTTTT.

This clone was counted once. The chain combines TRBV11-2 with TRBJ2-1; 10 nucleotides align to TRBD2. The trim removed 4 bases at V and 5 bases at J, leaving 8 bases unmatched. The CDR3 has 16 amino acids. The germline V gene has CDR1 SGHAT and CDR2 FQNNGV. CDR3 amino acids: CASSSQAGGRDNEQFF. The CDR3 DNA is TGTGCCAGCAGCTCCCAAGCGGGGGGGCGAGACAATGAGCAGTTCTTC. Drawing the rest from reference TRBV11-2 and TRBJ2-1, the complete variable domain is EAGVAQSPRYKIIEKRQSVAFWCNPISGHATLYWYQQILGQGPKLLIQFQNNGVVDDSQLPKDRFSAERLKGVDSTLKIQPAKLEDSAVYLCASSSQAGGRDNEQFFGPGTRLTVL.

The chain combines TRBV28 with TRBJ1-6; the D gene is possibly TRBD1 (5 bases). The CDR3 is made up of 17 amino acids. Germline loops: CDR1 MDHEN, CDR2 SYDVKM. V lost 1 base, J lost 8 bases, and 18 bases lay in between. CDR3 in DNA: TGTGCCAGCAGTTTATTAAGACAGTCCAACGCTTATTCACCCCTCCACTTT. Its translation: CASSLLRQSNAYSPLHF.

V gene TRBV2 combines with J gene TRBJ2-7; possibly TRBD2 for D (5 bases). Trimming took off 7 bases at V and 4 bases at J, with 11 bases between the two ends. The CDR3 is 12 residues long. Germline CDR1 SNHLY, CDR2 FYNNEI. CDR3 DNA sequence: TGTGCCAGCACGATTAGCGTATACGAGCAGTACTTC. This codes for CASTISVYEQYF. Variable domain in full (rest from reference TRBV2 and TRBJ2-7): EPEVTQTPSHQVTQMGQEVILRCVPISNHLYFYWYRQILGQKVEFLVSFYNNEISEKSEIFDDQFSVERPDGSNFTLKIRSTKLEDSAMYFCASTISVYEQYFGPGTRLTVT.

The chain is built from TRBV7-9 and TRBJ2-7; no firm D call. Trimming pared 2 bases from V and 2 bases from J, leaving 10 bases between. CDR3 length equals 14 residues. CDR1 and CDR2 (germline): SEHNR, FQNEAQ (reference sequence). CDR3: CASSLLSQTYEQYF. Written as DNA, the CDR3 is TGTGCCAGCAGCTTACTATCCCAAACCTACGAGCAGTACTTC.